This T cell receptor (beta chain) was sequenced for a study of blood T cell repertoires in COVID-19 (dated by TCRdb to the early 2020s). About the study as a whole: The collaborator samples originated in the United States, Italy and Spain and spanned the acute and convalescent phases of COVID-19. The material from the prospective study consisted of cDNA or gDNA derived from T cells, B-cell-depleted T cells, or PBMCs. A de-identified subject ID, COVID-19 status, age in years and sex were almost always included in the sample metadata. Where HLA class I and class II types were available, the types were taken from metadata supplied by the sample provider, not from assay-based typing. Samples came from the ongoing ImmuneRACE study (first 160 participants) plus 1,254 subjects from 6 global collaborators. The dataset comprised deeply sampled blood TCRbeta repertoires from subjects exposed to, actively infected with, or recovered from COVID-19. The repertoires were released in a freely available public database intended as a resource for research on the immune response to SARS-CoV-2.

The germline V end is reduced by 3 bases and the J end by 8 bases; junction bases left unmatched: 8. Including the terminal cysteine and phenylalanine, the CDR3 comprises 15 residues. The CDR3 DNA has 45 bases and is translated from base 1. CDR1 is given as SNHLY and CDR2 as FYNNEI, both from the germline V gene. Paper-wide results and their limitations: The quantity of clinical and demographic metadata differed by source and by participant and was supplied without curation.

TCRbeta CDR3 regions were amplified from genomic DNA using the immunoSEQ Assay, a bias-controlled multiplex PCR. Under the source paper's analysis protocol: Nucleated cell counts per sample were estimated from amplification of reference gene primers within the assay. Sequence reads were collapsed and filtered to measure the absolute abundance of every unique TCRbeta CDR3 rearrangement. For each sample, productive Simpson clonality was calculated as the square root of Simpson's diversity index across productive rearrangements. The source is immuneACCESS, and TCRdb retained only in-frame sequences with V and J called. Part of the clones is not carried over; for the studies checked, unresolved V genes explain less than half of this, and the remainder is unexplained. The V and J calls and clone size were taken over from that table, and D and trimming were inferred from the DNA. The sample table shows around 340,000 clones, and about 88% are seen once. The ten largest account for around 7.4% of the sample.

To note about this clone: The clone's antigen remains unknown. Base qualities were left out, and no much larger clone turns up one base away.

In Seattle, one collaborating source enrolled patients while the infection was active and tracked those patients longitudinally over the course of disease. Each collaborating institution followed its own protocols to collect whole blood in K2EDTA tubes. For TCRbeta analysis, collaborator samples were shipped as frozen whole blood, as isolated PBMCs, or as DNA extracted from either sample type. Input material: peripheral blood. The chain was built from TRBV2 and TRBJ1-4, with 8 junctional bases fitting TRBD1. The clonotype was recovered from a woman aged 55-69 years with COVID-19, enrolled during active disease. The CDR3 reads as follows: CASSDIRTGYEKLFF. The bases read TGTGCCAGCAGTGACATTAGGACAGGGTACGAAAAACTGTTTTTT.